Listed below are T cell receptor beta chains from one sample, sequenced in a study of blood T cells in healthy people across ages. Each CDR3 protein is one row after TCRdb ran MiXCR on the 5' RACE reads. Of 1.5 million to 2 million distinct CDR3 sequences in the sample, about 35% were seen once. Source material: blood. Receptors originate from a woman aged 30 to 39 in good health. Each CDR3 is given with its conserved first and last residue. Each record gives: V gene, D gene, clone size, J gene, CDR3 DNA, CDR3 protein. A D gene is named only where the DNA matches it firmly. Rows may omit the clone size; those that give it use once, few, many or a size class.

v_gene: TRBV4-2; d_gene: NA; abundance: few; j_gene: TRBJ1-4; CDR3nt: TGTGCCAGCAGCCAAGGAGGAGTTTCTTATGAAAAACTGTTTTTT; CDR3aa: CASSQGGVSYEKLFF
v_gene: TRBV29-1; d_gene: TRBD1; abundance: many; j_gene: TRBJ1-4; CDR3nt: TGCAGCGTTGAGATGGACAGGGGAGGTAGAAAACTGTTTTTT; CDR3aa: CSVEMDRGGRKLFF
v_gene: TRBV18; d_gene: NA; abundance: few; j_gene: TRBJ1-1; CDR3nt: TGTGCCAGCTCACCCCGCGGTCGGGGCACTGAAGCTTTCTTT; CDR3aa: CASSPRGRGTEAFF
v_gene: TRBV9; d_gene: TRBD1; abundance: few; j_gene: TRBJ2-1; CDR3nt: TGTGCCAGCAGCGTGGGACAGACGGCCTACAATGAGCAGTTCTTC; CDR3aa: CASSVGQTAYNEQFF
v_gene: TRBV4-1; d_gene: NA; abundance: few; j_gene: TRBJ1-6; CDR3nt: TGCGCCAGCAGCCAAGGGGCGGTGGGCTATAATTCACCCCTCCACTTT; CDR3aa: CASSQGAVGYNSPLHF
v_gene: TRBV6-6; d_gene: NA; abundance: few; j_gene: TRBJ1-1; CDR3nt: TGTGCCAGCAGCCCAGCCGGGCGGCAGGGAAGCACTGAAGCTTTCTTT; CDR3aa: CASSPAGRQGSTEAFF
v_gene: TRBV6-1; d_gene: NA; abundance: few; j_gene: TRBJ2-1; CDR3nt: TGTGCCAGCAATTTGGGGACTTTCTCCTACAATGAGCAGTTCTTC; CDR3aa: CASNLGTFSYNEQFF
v_gene: TRBV9; d_gene: TRBD2; abundance: few; j_gene: TRBJ2-7; CDR3nt: TGTGCCAGCAGCGGGGGAGGACTAGCGGGCCTCTACGAGCAGTACTTC; CDR3aa: CASSGGGLAGLYEQYF
v_gene: TRBV6-2/TRBV6-3; d_gene: NA; abundance: NA; j_gene: TRBJ2-7; CDR3nt: TGTGCCAGCAGTTACGACAGTAACTACGAGCAGTACTTC; CDR3aa: CASSYDSNYEQYF
v_gene: TRBV4-1; d_gene: NA; abundance: NA; j_gene: TRBJ2-7; CDR3nt: TGCGCCAGCAGCCAGTATGACTTCTCTGAGGGGAACGAGCAGTACTTC; CDR3aa: CASSQYDFSEGNEQYF
v_gene: TRBV7-3; d_gene: NA; abundance: once; j_gene: TRBJ2-1; CDR3nt: TGTGCCAGCAGCTTAGGGCCCCCGAGGGAGCAGTTCTTC; CDR3aa: CASSLGPPREQFF
v_gene: TRBV6-1; d_gene: NA; abundance: NA; j_gene: TRBJ2-1; CDR3nt: TGTGCCAGCAGTGAAGCGGGGGCAAGAGGGCCTCTCAATGAGCAGTTCTTC; CDR3aa: CASSEAGARGPLNEQFF
v_gene: TRBV2; d_gene: TRBD1; abundance: once; j_gene: TRBJ1-1; CDR3nt: TGTGCCAGCAGCCTACAGGGGGCTGGGGTGAACACTGAAGCTTTCTTT; CDR3aa: CASSLQGAGVNTEAFF
v_gene: TRBV20-1; d_gene: NA; abundance: many; j_gene: TRBJ1-1; CDR3nt: TGCAGTGCTAGTCCTTCCCGGGGGCTTGAAGCTTTCTTT; CDR3aa: CSASPSRGLEAFF
v_gene: TRBV9; d_gene: TRBD2; abundance: many; j_gene: TRBJ2-3; CDR3nt: TGTGCCAGCACCCTGACTAGCGGGAGCACAGATACGCAGTATTTT; CDR3aa: CASTLTSGSTDTQYF
v_gene: TRBV6-6; d_gene: TRBD1; abundance: few; j_gene: TRBJ1-2; CDR3nt: TGTGCCAGCGCGCAGTGGGGAGGGGGCGATGACTATGGCTACACCTTC; CDR3aa: CASAQWGGGDDYGYTF
v_gene: TRBV25-1; d_gene: NA; abundance: NA; j_gene: TRBJ1-2; CDR3nt: TGTGCCAGCAGTAACACAGGGAACTATGGCTACACCTTC; CDR3aa: CASSNTGNYGYTF